One T cell receptor (beta chain) is described in this entry. The data were taken from a study of blood T cell repertoires in COVID-19. Method: immunoSEQ multiplex PCR; TCRdb's copy keeps in-frame clones and lacks some. Found here are nearly 70,000 clones, 75% to 95% of them singletons; the top ten hold 7.3%. From germline, CDR1 is MDHEN and CDR2 SYDVKM. This CDR3 has 14 amino acids. The V and J ends lost 7 bases and 4 bases, in that order; junction bases with no gene match: 9. This clonotype was sampled from a man aged 35 to 55 with COVID-19, enrolled during active disease. The rearrangement joins TRBV28 to TRBJ2-7; 8 nucleotides agree with TRBD2. Sequencing used peripheral blood. The chain's CDR3 is CASTLTGGVYEQYF. CDR3 coding DNA: TGTGCCAGCACTCTCACGGGGGGGGTATACGAGCAGTACTTC.